This TCR beta chain originates from a study of a mutant IDH1 vaccine in newly diagnosed glioma (dated by TCRdb to about 2021). Background for the entire study: Vaccination began 4-6 weeks after radiotherapy alone, or alongside temozolomide cycles in the chemotherapy-containing groups. Longitudinal TCRB deep sequencing was done for about two dozen treated patients, wherever samples were available for exploratory analyses. Six visits were used for peripheral blood collection: V03 (baseline), V05, V07, V10, V12 and V13. Of the roughly 32 patients who were treated, around 62% were male and roughly 38% were female, and the mean age was roughly 40 years. The week-35 safety follow-up took place at visit V12, and the week-47 end of study took place at visit V13. Prior to enrollment, patients had been given standard therapy consisting of radiotherapy alone, temozolomide alone, or radiochemotherapy with temozolomide, with the combination given to most patients.

Receptor libraries were prepared by the immunoSEQ multiplex PCR assay. Rearranged TCR beta chain sequences were amplified with the hsTCRB Kit following the manufacturer's protocol. An Illumina MiSeq was used to sequence the TCRB libraries. As for the authors' bioinformatics: Demultiplexing, trimming and gene mapping were performed with the kit vendor's proprietary platform. TCRdb obtained this table from immuneACCESS and retained in-frame rearrangements with V and J assigned. These tables miss some clones; where compared with another copy, unresolved V genes account for less than half of the shortfall, and the remainder is unexplained. The V and J calls and clone size are taken from that table; D and trimming were inferred from the DNA. Here the sample has about 50,000 clones; 76% occur a single time. Around 4.6% of the sample belongs to the ten largest clones. A note on this clone: What antigen it recognizes has not been identified. No base quality information exists; no much larger clone differs at one position.

Study-level results and caveats: Across multiple MHC alleles, vaccine-induced immune responses were seen in approximately 93% of patients. It was noted by the authors that analyses of patient blood samples could not be reproduced owing to sample limitations. Pseudoprogression seemed to be unrelated to changes in the top peripheral T cell clonotypes found by TCRB sequencing. Selection of PBMC samples for TCRB deep sequencing was based on availability.

Interpreted using the paper, the time point label stands for: week 47, end of study. Each vaccine dose was 300 ug of a 20-mer mutant IDH1 peptide in Montanide, given subcutaneously with topical imiquimod. Patients received eight vaccinations in weeks 1, 3, 5, 7, 11, 15, 19 and 23, corresponding to visits V03 through V10. All donors had newly diagnosed IDH1-mutant astrocytomas of WHO grade 3 or 4 that showed loss of nuclear ATRX. The samples were drawn from NOA16, a multicentre, single-arm, open-label phase I trial in Germany that tested a mutant IDH1 peptide vaccine in humans for the first time. Genomic DNA for TCRB sequencing was extracted from EDTA blood using the DNeasy Blood and Tissue Kit. The CDR3 runs 15 residues from the cysteine to the phenylalanine. Of the read, only the CDR3 DNA is kept; its 45 bases are in frame from base 1. CDR1 is given as MNHEY and CDR2 as SVGAGI, both from the germline V gene. Trimming at the junction amounts to 2 bases on V and 2 bases on J, and the germline ends lie 10 bases apart.

This TCR came from a woman aged 40 to 55 with glioma. Some clones in this sample may be carry-over from other donors' samples. The V gene is TRBV6-5 and the J gene is TRBJ1-5, with the D gene call left open. The material sequenced was PBMCs, taken from a glioma patient whose treatment included an IDH1 peptide vaccine. The sequence in DNA is TGTGCCAGCAGTTACGGTCACACGGGCAATCAGCCCCAGCATTTT. Translated, it gives CASSYGHTGNQPQHF.